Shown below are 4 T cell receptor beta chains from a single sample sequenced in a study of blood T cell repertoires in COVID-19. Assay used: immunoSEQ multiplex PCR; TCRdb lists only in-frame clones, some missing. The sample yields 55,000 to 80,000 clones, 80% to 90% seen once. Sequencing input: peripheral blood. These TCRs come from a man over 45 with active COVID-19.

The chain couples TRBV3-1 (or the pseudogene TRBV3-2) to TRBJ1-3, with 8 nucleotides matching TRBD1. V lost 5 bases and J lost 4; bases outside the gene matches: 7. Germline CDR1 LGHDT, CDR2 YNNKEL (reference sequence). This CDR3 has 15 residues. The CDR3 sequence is CASSSGGAKGNTIYF. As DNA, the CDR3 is TGTGCCAGCAGCTCAGGGGGCGCAAAGGGAAACACCATATATTTT.

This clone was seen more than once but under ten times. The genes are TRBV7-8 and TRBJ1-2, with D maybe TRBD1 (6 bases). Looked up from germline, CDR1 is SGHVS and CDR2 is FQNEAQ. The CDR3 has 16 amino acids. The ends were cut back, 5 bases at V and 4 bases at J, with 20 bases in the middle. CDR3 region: CASSRRVPTGSYGYTF. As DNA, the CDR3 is TGTGCCAGCAGCCGCCGAGTCCCTACAGGGAGCTATGGCTACACCTTC.

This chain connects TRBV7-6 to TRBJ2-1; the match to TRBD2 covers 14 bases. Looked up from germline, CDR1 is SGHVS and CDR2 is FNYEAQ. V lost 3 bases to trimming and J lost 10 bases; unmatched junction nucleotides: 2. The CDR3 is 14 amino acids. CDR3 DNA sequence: TGTGCCAGCAGCTTGGGACTAGCGGGAGAGGAGCAGTTCTTC. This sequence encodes CASSLGLAGEEQFF.

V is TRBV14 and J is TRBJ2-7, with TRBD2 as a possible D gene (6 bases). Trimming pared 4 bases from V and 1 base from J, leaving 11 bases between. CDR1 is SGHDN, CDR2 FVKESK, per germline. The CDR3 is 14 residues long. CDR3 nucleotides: TGTGCCAGCAGCCGGGGACTGGGTTCCTACGAGCAGTACTTC. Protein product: CASSRGLGSYEQYF.